This TCR beta chain was documented in a study of human T cells and chemical hapten exposure. This clonotype was seen ten or more times. Antigen unknown. Study-wide results and caveats: Sensitization with DPC brought no change to TCRs above 1 in 1000 in frequency.

One entry per CDR3 protein, called by TCRdb with MiXCR from the RACE reads. The repertoire holds some 380,000 distinct CDR3 sequences, with approximately 4.4% as singletons. With 4 bases removed from V and 3 bases from J, the gap between germline ends came to 7 bases. The CDR3 covers 12 residues. Germline V CDR1 and CDR2: MNHEY, SVGEGT. Regarding time point: patch test 1, 2 weeks after DPC sensitization. Treatment noted: therapeutic diphenylcyclopropenone sensitization with weekly scalp DPC. Blood collection took place prior to placing each patch test. Patients had alopecia, were aged 18 to 70, and were not pregnant. Whole blood, unfractionated, served as the material for total RNA extraction.

The chain links TRBV6-2 or TRBV6-3 to TRBJ2-7; D perhaps matches TRBD2 (6 bases). The sequences come from whole blood, collected in connection with sensitization to the hapten diphenylcyclopropenone (DPC). The TCR sequence derives from a woman aged 45 to 65 with alopecia areata. Some clones in this sample may be carry-over from other donors' samples. CDR3 in DNA: TGTGCCAGCAGTTGGGGGGACTACGAGCAGTACTTC. Amino acid sequence: CASSWGDYEQYF.